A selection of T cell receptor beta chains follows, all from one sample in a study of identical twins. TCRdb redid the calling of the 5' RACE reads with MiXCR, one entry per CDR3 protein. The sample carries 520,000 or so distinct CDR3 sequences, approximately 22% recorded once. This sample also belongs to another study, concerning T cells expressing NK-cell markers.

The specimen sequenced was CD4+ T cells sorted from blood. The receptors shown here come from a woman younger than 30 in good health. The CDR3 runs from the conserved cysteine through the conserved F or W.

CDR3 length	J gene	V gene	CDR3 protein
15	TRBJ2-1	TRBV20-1	CSATPRTRADNEQFF
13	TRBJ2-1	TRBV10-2	CASSEWREGEQFF
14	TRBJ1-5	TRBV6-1	CASMGKYWDQPQHF
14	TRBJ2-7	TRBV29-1	CSASPGQGIYEQYF
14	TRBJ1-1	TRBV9	CASSEDRGLTEAFF
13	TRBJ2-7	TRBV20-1	CSASGGIPYEQYF
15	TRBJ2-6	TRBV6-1	CASRRKESGANVLTF
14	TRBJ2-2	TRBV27	CASSLGVPTGELFF
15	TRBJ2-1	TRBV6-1	CASGAQLAPYNEQFF
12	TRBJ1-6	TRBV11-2	CASSLEGSQINF
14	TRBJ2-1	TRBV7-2	CASSIPGGAVRQFF
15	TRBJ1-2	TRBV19	CASSPLGQSYYGYTF
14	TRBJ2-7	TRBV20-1	CSARDTGGTYEQYF
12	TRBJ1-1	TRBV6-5	CASRGGNTEAFF
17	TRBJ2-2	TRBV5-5	CASSALLAGGPTGELFF
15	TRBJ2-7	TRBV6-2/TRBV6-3	CASSRRLAGNYEQYF
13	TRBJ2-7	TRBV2	CASSEASSYEQYF
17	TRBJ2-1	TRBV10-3	CAISESRTSGDYNEQFF
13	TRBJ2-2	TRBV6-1	CASSPTNTGELFF
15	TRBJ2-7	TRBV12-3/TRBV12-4	CASSPTQGRPYEQYF
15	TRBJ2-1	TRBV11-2	CASSLGFGGRNEQFF
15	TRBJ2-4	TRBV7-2	CASSLAAAGMDIQYF
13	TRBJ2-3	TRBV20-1	CSAGGRYTDTQYF
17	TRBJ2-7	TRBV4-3	CASSQEGTKGSPYEQYF
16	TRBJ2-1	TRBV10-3	CAISESIAGDYNEQFF
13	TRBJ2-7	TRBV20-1	CSASLAALYEQYF
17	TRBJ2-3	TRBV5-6	CASSYGLTLAYADTQYF
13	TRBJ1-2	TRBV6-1	CASRQTGVYGYTF
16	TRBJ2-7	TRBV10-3	CAVSKAASQYSYEQYF
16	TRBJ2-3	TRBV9	CASSSARTGAADTQYF
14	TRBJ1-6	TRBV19	CASRTGQWDSPLHF
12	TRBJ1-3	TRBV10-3	CAISVTGNTIYF
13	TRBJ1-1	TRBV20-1	CSARKGGPTEAFF
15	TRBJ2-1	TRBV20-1	CSARARAGVVNEQFF
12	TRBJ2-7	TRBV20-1	CSASGATYEQYF
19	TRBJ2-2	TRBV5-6	CASSLGMGAYGTNTGELFF
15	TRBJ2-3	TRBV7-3	CASSSTARGTDTQYF
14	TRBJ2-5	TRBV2	CASSETIRGETQYF
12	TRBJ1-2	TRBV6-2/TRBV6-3	CASSGQGFGYTF
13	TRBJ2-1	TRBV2	CASMGHGGGEQFF
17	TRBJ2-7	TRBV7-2	CASSPRRIAGRSYEQYF
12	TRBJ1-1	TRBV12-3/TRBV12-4	CASSPQSPEAFF
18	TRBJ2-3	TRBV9	CASSFGTSRLGRTDTQYF
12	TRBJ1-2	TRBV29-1	CSILRANYGYTF
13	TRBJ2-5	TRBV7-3	CASSPAPRETQYF
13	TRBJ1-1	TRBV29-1	CLVSLGGNTEAFF
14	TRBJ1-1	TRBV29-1	CSVATGLLNTEAFF
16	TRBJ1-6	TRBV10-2	CASGGQVMGGYSPLHF